This T cell receptor (beta chain) emerged from a study of CD8 T cells in ankylosing spondylitis. Points from the study as a whole: Ankylosing spondylitis blood seemed to carry a telltale TCR beta motif made of seven or eight highly homologous variants.

CDR3 length: 13 residues. Looked up from germline, CDR1 is SGDLS and CDR2 is YYNGEE. The germline V and J ends were trimmed by 0 bases and 8 bases, with 9 bases remaining between them. MiXCR was run by TCRdb on the 5' RACE reads, yielding one entry per CDR3 protein. The sample lists roughly 700,000 distinct CDR3 sequences, 15% to 20% occurring once. Concerning this clonotype itself: Its antigen is still unknown.

Sequences were obtained from blood, either unsorted or a sorted T cell fraction (not recorded which). The rearrangement uses TRBV9 and TRBJ2-1; no clear D gene. The source is a male donor with ankylosing spondylitis. The CDR3 protein is CASSVGTADEQFF. CDR3 sequence (DNA): TGTGCCAGCAGCGTAGGGACCGCGGATGAGCAGTTCTTC.